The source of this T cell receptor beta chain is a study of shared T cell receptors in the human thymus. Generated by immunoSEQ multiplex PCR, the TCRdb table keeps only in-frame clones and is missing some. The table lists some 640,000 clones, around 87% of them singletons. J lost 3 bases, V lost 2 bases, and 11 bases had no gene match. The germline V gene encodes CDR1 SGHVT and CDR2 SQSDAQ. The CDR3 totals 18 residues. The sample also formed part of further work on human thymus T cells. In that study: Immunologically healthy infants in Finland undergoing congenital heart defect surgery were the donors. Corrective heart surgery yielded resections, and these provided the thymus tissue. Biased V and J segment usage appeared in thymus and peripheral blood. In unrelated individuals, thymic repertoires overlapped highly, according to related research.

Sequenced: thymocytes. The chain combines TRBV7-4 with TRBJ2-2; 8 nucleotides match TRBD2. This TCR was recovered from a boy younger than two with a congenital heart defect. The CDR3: CASSLLIWRGDYTGELFF. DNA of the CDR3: TGTGCCAGCAGCTTATTGATCTGGCGGGGGGATTACACCGGGGAGCTGTTTTTT. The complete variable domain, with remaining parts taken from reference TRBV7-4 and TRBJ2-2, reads GAGVSQSPRYKVAKRGRDVALRCDSISGHVTLYWYRQTLGQGSEVLTYSQSDAQRDKSGRPSGRFSAERPERSVSTLKIQRTEQGDSAVYLCASSLLIWRGDYTGELFFGEGSRLTVL.